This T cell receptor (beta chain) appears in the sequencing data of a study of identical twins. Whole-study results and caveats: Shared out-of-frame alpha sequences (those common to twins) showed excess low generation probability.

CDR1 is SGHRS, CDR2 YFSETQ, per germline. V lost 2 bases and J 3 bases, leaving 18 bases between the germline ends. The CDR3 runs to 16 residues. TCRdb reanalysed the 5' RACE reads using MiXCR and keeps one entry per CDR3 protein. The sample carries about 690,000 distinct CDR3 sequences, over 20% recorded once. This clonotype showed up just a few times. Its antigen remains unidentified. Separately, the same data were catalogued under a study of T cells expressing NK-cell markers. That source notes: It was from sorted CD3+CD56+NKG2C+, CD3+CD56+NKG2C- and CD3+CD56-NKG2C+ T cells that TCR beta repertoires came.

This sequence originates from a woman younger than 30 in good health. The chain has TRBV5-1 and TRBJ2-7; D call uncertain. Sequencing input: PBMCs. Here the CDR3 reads CASSLSNSPPLYEQYF. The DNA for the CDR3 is TGCGCCAGCAGCTTAAGTAACTCACCCCCTCTCTACGAGCAGTACTTC.